These 6 T cell receptor beta chains were sequenced from one sample in a study of molecular identifiers for immune sequencing clone quantification. MiXCR, run by TCRdb on the PCR reads, gives a single entry per CDR3 protein. The table has 45,000 to 60,000 distinct CDR3 sequences, about a third seen once. Sequencing was carried out using naive CD8+ T cells from blood, with Jurkat cell RNA spiked in. The subset is: FACS-sorted CD8+CD4-CCR7+CD45RA+ naive T cells. These receptors came from a human donor in good health. Some libraries in this study had Jurkat cell RNA spiked in.

The chain links TRBV20-1 to TRBJ2-3; 9 bases are a match to TRBD2. The junction had 17 bases not matched to a gene; V was cut back by 3 bases and J by 4 bases. CDR1 is DFQATT and CDR2 is SNEGSKA in the germline V gene (reference sequence). This CDR3 has 18 residues. The CDR3, as DNA: TGCAGTGCTAGGACCACTGGCCCGGGACTAGCATTCGCAGATACGCAGTATTTT. This gives the protein CSARTTGPGLAFADTQYF.

The chain combines TRBV6-2 or TRBV6-3 with TRBJ2-7, with D uncertain. Per the germline V gene, CDR1 is MNHEY and CDR2 is SVGEGT. This CDR3 is 13 amino acids long. The V and J ends lost 5 bases and 2 bases respectively, with 10 bases between them. The CDR3 coding sequence is TGTGCCAGCAGTGTTGACCTAGCCTACGAGCAGTACTTC. Translated, it gives CASSVDLAYEQYF.

This clonotype was detected ten times or more. This rearrangement joins TRBV29-1 to TRBJ2-2; D call uncertain. V gave up 5 bases and J gave up 4 bases, with 5 bases separating them. Germline CDR1 and CDR2: SQVTM and ANQGSEA. This CDR3 has 11 amino acids. The CDR3 reads CSVKFTGELFF. CDR3 sequence (DNA): TGCAGCGTTAAATTCACCGGGGAGCTGTTTTTT.

This clonotype was observed a few times. The chain combines TRBV7-9 with TRBJ1-3; TRBD1 matches 7 bases. The CDR3 runs 18 residues. CDR1 is SEHNR, CDR2 FQNEAQ, per germline (reference sequence). Trimming took 5 bases from V and 0 from J; bases not matched to a gene: 13. The CDR3 DNA follows: TGTGCCAGCAGCCCCTTGAGGGGGCGGGGCAACTCTGGAAACACCATATATTTT. It is translated as CASSPLRGRGNSGNTIYF.

This clonotype has just a few counts. At one boundary the junction diverges from the germline segment, which might be a read error. The chain joins TRBV7-9 to TRBJ2-6; D is undetermined. Germline assignment: CDR1 SEHNR and CDR2 FQNEAQ (reference sequence). The CDR3 contains 11 residues. CDR3 region: CATPRANVLPF. For the CDR3, the DNA is TGTGCCACCCCTAGGGCCAACGTCCTGCCTTTC. The variable domain in full, completed from reference TRBV7-9 and TRBJ2-6, reads DTGVSQNPRHKITKRGQNVTFRCDPISEHNRLYWYRQTLGQGPEFLTYFQNEAQLEKSRLLSDRFSAERPKGSFSTLEIQRTEQGDSAMYLCATPRANVLPFGAGSRLTVL.

Notes on this clonotype: A much larger clone differs by one base, so this may be a read error. The chain recombines TRBV28 with TRBJ2-6; 7 nucleotides agree with TRBD1. Germline values: CDR1 MDHEN, CDR2 SYDVKM. The CDR3 is 14 amino acids. As DNA, the CDR3 is TGTGCCAGCCGGGACAGCCCCGGGGCCAACGTCCAGACTTTC. The encoded protein is CASRDSPGANVQTF.